A selection of T cell receptor beta chains follows, all from one sample in a study of T cell repertoires in cytomegalovirus infection. TCRdb reanalysed the reads using MiXCR and keeps one entry per CDR3 protein. The sample contains more than 400,000 distinct CDR3 sequences, about 30% of which appear only once. The sequenced sample was PBMCs. These receptors all come from a human donor in good health (CMV status not recorded). Some clones in this sample may be carry-over from other donors' samples. CDR3s include the opening cysteine and the closing phenylalanine or tryptophan. The D gene is left open where the match is weak. Clone size is shown for a subset of rows, as once, few, many or a class of expanded clone.

size	J	D	V	DNA	CDR3
NA	TRBJ2-1	NA	TRBV27	TGTGCCAGCAGTTTCTACTTCCAGTCCTACAATGAGCAGTTCTTC	CASSFYFQSYNEQFF
few	TRBJ2-5	NA	TRBV7-9	TGTGCCAGCAGCTTAGCGGGGTTTGAGACCCAGTACTTC	CASSLAGFETQYF
few	TRBJ2-7	TRBD1	TRBV7-8	TGTGCCAGCAGCTTAGGTGCGGGACAGGGCTACGAGCAGTACTTC	CASSLGAGQGYEQYF
many	TRBJ1-1	NA	TRBV7-2	TGTGCCAGCAGGCGGACAGCGCAGAACACTGAAGCTTTCTTT	CASRRTAQNTEAFF
few	TRBJ2-1	NA	TRBV6-4	TGTGCCAGCAGTGAGACTATCTACAATGAGCAGTTCTTC	CASSETIYNEQFF
many	TRBJ1-1	NA	TRBV28	TGTGCCAGCACTCCATCGTGGGACACTGAAGCTTTCTTT	CASTPSWDTEAFF
NA	TRBJ1-2	NA	TRBV14	TGTGCCAGCAGCCAAGATGTGGGCGTTGGGCAGAACTATGGCTACACCTTC	CASSQDVGVGQNYGYTF
NA	TRBJ1-6	TRBD1	TRBV20-1	TGCAGTGCTAGGTCCCGACAGGGGAGCTCCTATAATTCACCCCTCCACTTT	CSARSRQGSSYNSPLHF
few	TRBJ2-5	TRBD2	TRBV6-8	TGTGCCAGCAGCAGCGGGAGTGGGCAAGAGACCCAGTACTTC	CASSSGSGQETQYF
NA	TRBJ2-1	NA	TRBV4-1	TGCGCCAGCAGCCAAGGCTACTACAATGAGCAGTTCTTC	CASSQGYYNEQFF
NA	TRBJ2-5	TRBD2	TRBV7-9	TGTGCCAGCCAAGGGACTAGAAGCGAGACCCAGTACTTC	CASQGTRSETQYF
NA	TRBJ2-7	TRBD2	TRBV20-1	TGCAGTGCTAGTTTTAGACTAGCGGGAGAGTTGCAGTACTTC	CSASFRLAGELQYF
NA	TRBJ2-5	NA	TRBV6-2/TRBV6-3	TGTGCCAGCAGTTACTCGCCGGCAGGGGTGGAGACCCAGTACTTC	CASSYSPAGVETQYF
NA	TRBJ2-1	NA	TRBV6-2/TRBV6-3	TGTGCCAGCAGAGATACTAGGGCGAACTACAATGAGCAGTTCTTC	CASRDTRANYNEQFF
many	TRBJ2-7	NA	TRBV7-2	TGTGCCAGCAGCGCCGCGGGCGGGTACGAGCAGTACTTC	CASSAAGGYEQYF
NA	TRBJ2-1	NA	TRBV18	TGTGCCAGCTCACCACCGGGCAGGGGAAATGAGCAGTTCTTC	CASSPPGRGNEQFF
NA	TRBJ2-3	TRBD2	TRBV20-1	TGCAGTGCTAAACTAGCGGGAGACACAGATACGCAGTATTTT	CSAKLAGDTDTQYF
NA	TRBJ2-3	TRBD2	TRBV18	TGTGCCAGCTCACCACCGGGGCTAGCGGGAACCACAGATACGCAGTATTTT	CASSPPGLAGTTDTQYF
few	TRBJ2-7	TRBD2	TRBV6-6	TGTGCCAGCAGTCCCATTTCGGGAGGGCCGAACGAGCAGTACTTC	CASSPISGGPNEQYF
NA	TRBJ1-2	TRBD1	TRBV20-1	TGCAGTGCAACCGGGACAGGCAAATATGGCTACACCTTC	CSATGTGKYGYTF
few	TRBJ1-5	NA	TRBV6-2/TRBV6-3	TGTGCCAGCAGTTACGACCAGGGAAAAAGGTTTCGGGGCAATCAGCCCCAGCATTTT	CASSYDQGKRFRGNQPQHF
NA	TRBJ2-3	TRBD2	TRBV7-8	TGTGCCAGCAGCTCTCCGACTAGCTTAAGCACAGATACGCAGTATTTT	CASSSPTSLSTDTQYF
NA	TRBJ2-4	NA	TRBV6-8	TGTGCCAGCAGTTACCTATTGACCCCGGCCAAAAACATTCAGTACTTC	CASSYLLTPAKNIQYF
NA	TRBJ2-5	TRBD1	TRBV19	TGTGCCAGTAGTATTAGGGGGCGAGGAGAGACCCAGTACTTC	CASSIRGRGETQYF
NA	TRBJ1-2	TRBD1	TRBV4-2	TGTGCCAGCAGCCAATCGGGACAGCATGGCTACACCTTC	CASSQSGQHGYTF